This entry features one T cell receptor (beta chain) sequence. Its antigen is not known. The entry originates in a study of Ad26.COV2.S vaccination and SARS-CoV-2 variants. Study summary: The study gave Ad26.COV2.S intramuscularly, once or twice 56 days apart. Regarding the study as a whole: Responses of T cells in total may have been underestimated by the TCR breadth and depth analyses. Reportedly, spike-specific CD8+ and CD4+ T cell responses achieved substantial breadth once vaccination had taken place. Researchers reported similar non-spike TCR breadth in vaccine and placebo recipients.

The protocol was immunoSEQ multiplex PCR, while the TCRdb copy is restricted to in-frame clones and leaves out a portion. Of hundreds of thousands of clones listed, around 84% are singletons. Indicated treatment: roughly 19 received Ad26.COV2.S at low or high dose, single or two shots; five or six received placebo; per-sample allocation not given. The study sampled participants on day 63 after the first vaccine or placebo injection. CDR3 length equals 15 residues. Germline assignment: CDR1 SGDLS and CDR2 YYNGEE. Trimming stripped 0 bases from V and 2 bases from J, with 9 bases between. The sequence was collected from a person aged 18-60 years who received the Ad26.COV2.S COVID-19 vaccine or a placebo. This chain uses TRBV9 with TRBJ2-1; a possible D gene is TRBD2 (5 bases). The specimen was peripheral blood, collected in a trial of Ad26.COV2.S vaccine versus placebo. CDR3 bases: TGTGCCAGCAGCGTAGGACTACCTACCTACAATGAGCAGTTCTTC. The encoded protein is CASSVGLPTYNEQFF.